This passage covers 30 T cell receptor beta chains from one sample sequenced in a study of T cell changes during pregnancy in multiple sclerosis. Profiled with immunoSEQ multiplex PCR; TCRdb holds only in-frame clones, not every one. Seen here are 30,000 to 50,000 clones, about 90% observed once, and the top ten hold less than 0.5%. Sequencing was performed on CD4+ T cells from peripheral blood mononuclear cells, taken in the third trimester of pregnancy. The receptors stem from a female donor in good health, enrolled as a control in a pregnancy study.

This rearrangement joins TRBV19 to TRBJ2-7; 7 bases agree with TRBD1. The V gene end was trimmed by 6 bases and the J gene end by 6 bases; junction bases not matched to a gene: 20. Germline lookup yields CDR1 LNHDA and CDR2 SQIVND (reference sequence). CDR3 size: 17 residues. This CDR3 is CASRRNQDRNAFVEQYF. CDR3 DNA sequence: TGTGCCAGTAGGAGGAACCAGGACAGGAACGCGTTTGTCGAGCAGTACTTC.

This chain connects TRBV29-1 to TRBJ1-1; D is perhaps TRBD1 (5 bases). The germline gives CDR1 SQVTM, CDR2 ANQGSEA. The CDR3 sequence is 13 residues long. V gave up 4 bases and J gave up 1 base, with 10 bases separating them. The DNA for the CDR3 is TGCAGCGTTGCGATAGGACAGAACACTGAAGCTTTCTTT. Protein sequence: CSVAIGQNTEAFF.

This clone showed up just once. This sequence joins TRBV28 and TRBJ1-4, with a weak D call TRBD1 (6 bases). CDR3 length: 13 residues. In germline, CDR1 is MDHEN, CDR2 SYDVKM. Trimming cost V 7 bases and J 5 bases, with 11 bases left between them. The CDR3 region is CASTQGGNEKLFF. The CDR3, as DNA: TGTGCCAGCACTCAAGGGGGAAATGAAAAACTGTTTTTT.

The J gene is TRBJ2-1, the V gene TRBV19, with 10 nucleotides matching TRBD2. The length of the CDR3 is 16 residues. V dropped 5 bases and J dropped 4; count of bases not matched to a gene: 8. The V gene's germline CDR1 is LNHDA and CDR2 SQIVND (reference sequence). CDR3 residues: CASSRASGSKYNEQFF. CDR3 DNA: TGTGCCAGTAGTCGAGCTAGCGGGAGCAAATACAATGAGCAGTTCTTC. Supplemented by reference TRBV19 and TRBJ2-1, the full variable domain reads DGGITQSPKYLFRKEGQNVTLSCEQNLNHDAMYWYRQDPGQGLRLIYYSQIVNDFQKGDIAEGYSVSREKKESFPLTVTSAQKNPTAFYLCASSRASGSKYNEQFFGPGTRLTVL.

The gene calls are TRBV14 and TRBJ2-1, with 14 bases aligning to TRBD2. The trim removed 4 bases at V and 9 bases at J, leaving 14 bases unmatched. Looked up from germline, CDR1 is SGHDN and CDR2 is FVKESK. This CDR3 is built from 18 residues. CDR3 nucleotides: TGTGCCAGCAGCCTGGGACTAGCGGGAGTTGGGGAGGAGGGTGAGCAGTTCTTC. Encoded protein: CASSLGLAGVGEEGEQFF.

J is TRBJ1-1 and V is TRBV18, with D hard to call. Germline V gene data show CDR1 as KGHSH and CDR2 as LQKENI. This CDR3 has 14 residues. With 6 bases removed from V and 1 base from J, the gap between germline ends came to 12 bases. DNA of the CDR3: TGTGCCAGCTCCCTCCAGTACGAGAACACTGAAGCTTTCTTT. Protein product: CASSLQYENTEAFF.

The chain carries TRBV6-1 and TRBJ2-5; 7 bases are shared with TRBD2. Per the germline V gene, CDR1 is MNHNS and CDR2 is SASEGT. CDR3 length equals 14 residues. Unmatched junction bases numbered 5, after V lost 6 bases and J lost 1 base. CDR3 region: CASRSRGVQETQYF. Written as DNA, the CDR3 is TGTGCCAGCAGGAGCCGGGGGGTCCAAGAGACCCAGTACTTC.

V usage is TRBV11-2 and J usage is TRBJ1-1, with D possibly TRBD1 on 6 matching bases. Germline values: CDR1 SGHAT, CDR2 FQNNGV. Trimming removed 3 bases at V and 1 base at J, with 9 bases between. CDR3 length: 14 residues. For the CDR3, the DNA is TGTGCCAGCAGCTTGAACAGGGCGAACACTGAAGCTTTCTTT. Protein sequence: CASSLNRANTEAFF.

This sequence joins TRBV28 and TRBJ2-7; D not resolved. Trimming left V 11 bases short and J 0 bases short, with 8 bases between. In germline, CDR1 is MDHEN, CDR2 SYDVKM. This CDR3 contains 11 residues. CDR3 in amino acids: CAARDSYEQYF. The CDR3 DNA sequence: TGTGCCGCTCGCGACTCCTACGAGCAGTACTTC.

CDR3 DNA sequence: TGTGCCAGCAGCTTTAATAGTTACAATGAGCAGTTCTTC. Its protein is CASSFNSYNEQFF. This chain uses TRBV7-2 with TRBJ2-1; D remains unclear. This CDR3 contains 13 residues. Germline assignment: CDR1 SGHTA and CDR2 FQGNSA. The V and J ends lost 3 bases and 4 bases respectively, with 7 bases between them.

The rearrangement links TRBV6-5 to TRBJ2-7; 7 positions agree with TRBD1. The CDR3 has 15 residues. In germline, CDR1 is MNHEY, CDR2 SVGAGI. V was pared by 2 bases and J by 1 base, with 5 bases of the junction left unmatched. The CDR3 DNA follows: TGTGCCAGCAGTTACGAGGACAGGAGGTCCTACGAGCAGTACTTC. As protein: CASSYEDRRSYEQYF.

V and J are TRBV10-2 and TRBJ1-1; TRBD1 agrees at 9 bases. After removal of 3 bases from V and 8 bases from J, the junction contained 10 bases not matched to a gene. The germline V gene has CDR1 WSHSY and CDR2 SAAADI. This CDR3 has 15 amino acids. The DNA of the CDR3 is TGCGCCAGCAGTGAATGGACTACAGGGGGCTCAGAAGCTTTCTTT. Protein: CASSEWTTGGSEAFF.

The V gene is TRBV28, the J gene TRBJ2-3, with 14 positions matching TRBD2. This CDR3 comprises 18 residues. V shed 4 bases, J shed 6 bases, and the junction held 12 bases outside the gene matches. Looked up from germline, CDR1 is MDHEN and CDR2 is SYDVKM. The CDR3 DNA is TGTGCCAGCAGTTCACACGGGACTAGCGGGAGTGGATTTGATACGCAGTATTTT. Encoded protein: CASSSHGTSGSGFDTQYF.

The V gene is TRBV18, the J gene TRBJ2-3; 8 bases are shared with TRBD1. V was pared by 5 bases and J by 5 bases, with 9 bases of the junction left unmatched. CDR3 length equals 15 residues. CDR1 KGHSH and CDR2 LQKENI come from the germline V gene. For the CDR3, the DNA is TGTGCCAGCTCAACCGACAGGGGAGGAGGAGATACGCAGTATTTT. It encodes CASSTDRGGGDTQYF.

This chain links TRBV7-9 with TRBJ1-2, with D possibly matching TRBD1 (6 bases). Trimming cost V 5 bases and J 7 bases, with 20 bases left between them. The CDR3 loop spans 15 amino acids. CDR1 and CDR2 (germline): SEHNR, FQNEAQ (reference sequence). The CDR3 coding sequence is TGTGCCAGCAGCCCTCTGGGGGCTTTGGAAGGTGGCTACACCTTC. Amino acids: CASSPLGALEGGYTF.

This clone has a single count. Written as DNA, the CDR3 is TGTGCCAGCAGCTTATTGGGCGCCGCCCCTAACTATGGCTACACCTTC. It encodes CASSLLGAAPNYGYTF. This chain links TRBV7-2 with TRBJ1-2; D remains ambiguous. CDR1 and CDR2 (germline): SGHTA, FQGNSA. CDR3 length equals 16 residues. The V gene lost 2 bases and the J gene lost 0 bases, with 13 bases spanning the gap.

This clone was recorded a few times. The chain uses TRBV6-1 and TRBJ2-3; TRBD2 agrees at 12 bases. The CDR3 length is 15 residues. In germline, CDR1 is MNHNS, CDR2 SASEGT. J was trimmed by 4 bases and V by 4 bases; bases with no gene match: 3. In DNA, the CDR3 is TGTGCCAGCAGTGCCCTAGCGGGAGGGCCAGATACGCAGTATTTT. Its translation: CASSALAGGPDTQYF.

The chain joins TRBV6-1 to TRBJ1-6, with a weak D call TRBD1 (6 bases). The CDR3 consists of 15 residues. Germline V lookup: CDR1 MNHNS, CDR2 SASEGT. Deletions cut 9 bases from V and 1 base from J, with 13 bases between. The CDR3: CARPPRGSYNSPLHF. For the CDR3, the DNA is TGTGCCAGACCTCCCAGGGGTTCCTATAATTCACCCCTCCACTTT.

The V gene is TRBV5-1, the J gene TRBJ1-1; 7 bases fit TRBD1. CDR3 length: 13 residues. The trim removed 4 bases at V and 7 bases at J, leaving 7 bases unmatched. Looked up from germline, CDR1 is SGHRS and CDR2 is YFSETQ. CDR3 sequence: CASSLTGSNEAFF. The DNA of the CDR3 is TGCGCCAGCAGCCTGACAGGGAGTAATGAAGCTTTCTTT.

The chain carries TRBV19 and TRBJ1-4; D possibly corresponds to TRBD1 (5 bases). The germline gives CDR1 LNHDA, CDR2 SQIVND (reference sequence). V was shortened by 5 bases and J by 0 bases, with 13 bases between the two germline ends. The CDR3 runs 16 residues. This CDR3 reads CASSALRQTTNEKLFF. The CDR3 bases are TGTGCCAGTAGTGCCCTCCGACAGACAACTAATGAAAAACTGTTTTTT.

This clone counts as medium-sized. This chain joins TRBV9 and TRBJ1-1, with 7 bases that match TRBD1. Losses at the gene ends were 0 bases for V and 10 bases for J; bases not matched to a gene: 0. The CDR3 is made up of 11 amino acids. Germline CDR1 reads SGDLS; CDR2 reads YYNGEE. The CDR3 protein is CASSVAGGAFF. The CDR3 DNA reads TGTGCCAGCAGCGTAGCAGGGGGAGCTTTCTTT.

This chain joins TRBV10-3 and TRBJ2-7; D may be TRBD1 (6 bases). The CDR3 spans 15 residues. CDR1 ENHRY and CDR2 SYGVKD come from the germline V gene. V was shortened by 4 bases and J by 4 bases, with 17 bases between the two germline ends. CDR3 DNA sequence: TGTGCCATCAGTGGCCGGGACACGACAAGGTACGAGCAGTACTTC. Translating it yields CAISGRDTTRYEQYF.

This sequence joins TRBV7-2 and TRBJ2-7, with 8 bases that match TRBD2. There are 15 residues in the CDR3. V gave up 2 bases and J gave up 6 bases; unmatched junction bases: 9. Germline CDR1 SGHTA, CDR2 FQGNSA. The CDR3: CASSLFHGAGGEQYF. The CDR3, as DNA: TGTGCCAGCAGCTTATTTCACGGTGCGGGGGGCGAGCAGTACTTC.

CDR3 amino acids: CASTEVGGMNTEAFF. Here the CDR3 DNA reads TGTGCCAGCACCGAGGTAGGGGGAATGAACACTGAAGCTTTCTTT. The genes are TRBV28 and TRBJ1-1, with D tentatively TRBD1 (6 bases). The CDR3 is 15 residues long. Trimming took off 7 bases at V and 0 bases at J, with 15 bases between the two ends. Germline values: CDR1 MDHEN, CDR2 SYDVKM.

CDR3 nucleotides: TGTGCCAGCAGTTTTGGGTGGGGGACAGGGGCGTCGAACACTGAAGCTTTCTTT. Translated: CASSFGWGTGASNTEAFF. The chain links TRBV28 to TRBJ1-1, with TRBD1 matching over 10 bases. V shed 3 bases, J shed 1 base, and the junction held 11 bases outside the gene matches. CDR3 length: 18 amino acids. Germline CDR1 is MDHEN and CDR2 is SYDVKM.

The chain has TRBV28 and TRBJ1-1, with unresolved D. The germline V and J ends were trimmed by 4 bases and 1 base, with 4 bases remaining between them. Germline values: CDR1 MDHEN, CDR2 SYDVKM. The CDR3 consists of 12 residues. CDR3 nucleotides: TGTGCCAGCAGTTCAGGGAACACTGAAGCTTTCTTT. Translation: CASSSGNTEAFF.

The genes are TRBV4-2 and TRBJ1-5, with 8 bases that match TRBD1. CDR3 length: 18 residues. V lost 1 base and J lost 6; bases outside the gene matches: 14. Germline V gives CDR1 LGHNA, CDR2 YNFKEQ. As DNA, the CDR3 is TGTGCCAGCAGCCAAGCTATCCCTGGGACAGGAAGTCGTCAGCCCCAGCATTTT. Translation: CASSQAIPGTGSRQPQHF.

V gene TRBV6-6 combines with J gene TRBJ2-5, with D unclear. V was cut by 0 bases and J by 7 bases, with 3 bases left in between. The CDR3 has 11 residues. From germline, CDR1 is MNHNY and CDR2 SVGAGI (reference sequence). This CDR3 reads CASSYSATQYF. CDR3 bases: TGTGCCAGCAGTTACTCAGCGACCCAGTACTTC.

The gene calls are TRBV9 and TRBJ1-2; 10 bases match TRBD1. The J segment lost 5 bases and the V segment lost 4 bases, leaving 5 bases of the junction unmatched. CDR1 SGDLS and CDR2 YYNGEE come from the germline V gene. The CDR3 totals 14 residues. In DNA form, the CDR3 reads TGTGCCAGCAGCTTAAGGACAGGGGGATATGGCTACACCTTC. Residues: CASSLRTGGYGYTF. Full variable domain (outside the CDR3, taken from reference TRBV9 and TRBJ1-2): DSGVTQTPKHLITATGQRVTLRCSPRSGDLSVYWYQQSLDQGLQFLIQYYNGEERAKGNILERFSAQQFPDLHSELNLSSLELGDSALYFCASSLRTGGYGYTFGSGTRLTVV.

The CDR3 is CAWSVQEWGLAGGSYEQYF. The CDR3 region has the DNA TGTGCCTGGAGTGTACAGGAGTGGGGACTAGCGGGAGGCTCCTACGAGCAGTACTTC. V and J are TRBV30 and TRBJ2-7, with 15 bases aligning to TRBD2. Per germline, CDR1 GTSNPN and CDR2 SVGIG (reference sequence). Trimming cost V 0 bases and J 0 bases; bases outside gene matches: 9. The CDR3 loop spans 19 amino acids. Complete variable domain (other parts from reference TRBV30 and TRBJ2-7): SQTIHQWPATLVQPVGSPLSLECTVEGTSNPNLYWYRQAAGRGLQLLFYSVGIGQISSEVPQNLSASRPQDRQFILSSKKLLLSDSGFYLCAWSVQEWGLAGGSYEQYFGPGTRLTVT.